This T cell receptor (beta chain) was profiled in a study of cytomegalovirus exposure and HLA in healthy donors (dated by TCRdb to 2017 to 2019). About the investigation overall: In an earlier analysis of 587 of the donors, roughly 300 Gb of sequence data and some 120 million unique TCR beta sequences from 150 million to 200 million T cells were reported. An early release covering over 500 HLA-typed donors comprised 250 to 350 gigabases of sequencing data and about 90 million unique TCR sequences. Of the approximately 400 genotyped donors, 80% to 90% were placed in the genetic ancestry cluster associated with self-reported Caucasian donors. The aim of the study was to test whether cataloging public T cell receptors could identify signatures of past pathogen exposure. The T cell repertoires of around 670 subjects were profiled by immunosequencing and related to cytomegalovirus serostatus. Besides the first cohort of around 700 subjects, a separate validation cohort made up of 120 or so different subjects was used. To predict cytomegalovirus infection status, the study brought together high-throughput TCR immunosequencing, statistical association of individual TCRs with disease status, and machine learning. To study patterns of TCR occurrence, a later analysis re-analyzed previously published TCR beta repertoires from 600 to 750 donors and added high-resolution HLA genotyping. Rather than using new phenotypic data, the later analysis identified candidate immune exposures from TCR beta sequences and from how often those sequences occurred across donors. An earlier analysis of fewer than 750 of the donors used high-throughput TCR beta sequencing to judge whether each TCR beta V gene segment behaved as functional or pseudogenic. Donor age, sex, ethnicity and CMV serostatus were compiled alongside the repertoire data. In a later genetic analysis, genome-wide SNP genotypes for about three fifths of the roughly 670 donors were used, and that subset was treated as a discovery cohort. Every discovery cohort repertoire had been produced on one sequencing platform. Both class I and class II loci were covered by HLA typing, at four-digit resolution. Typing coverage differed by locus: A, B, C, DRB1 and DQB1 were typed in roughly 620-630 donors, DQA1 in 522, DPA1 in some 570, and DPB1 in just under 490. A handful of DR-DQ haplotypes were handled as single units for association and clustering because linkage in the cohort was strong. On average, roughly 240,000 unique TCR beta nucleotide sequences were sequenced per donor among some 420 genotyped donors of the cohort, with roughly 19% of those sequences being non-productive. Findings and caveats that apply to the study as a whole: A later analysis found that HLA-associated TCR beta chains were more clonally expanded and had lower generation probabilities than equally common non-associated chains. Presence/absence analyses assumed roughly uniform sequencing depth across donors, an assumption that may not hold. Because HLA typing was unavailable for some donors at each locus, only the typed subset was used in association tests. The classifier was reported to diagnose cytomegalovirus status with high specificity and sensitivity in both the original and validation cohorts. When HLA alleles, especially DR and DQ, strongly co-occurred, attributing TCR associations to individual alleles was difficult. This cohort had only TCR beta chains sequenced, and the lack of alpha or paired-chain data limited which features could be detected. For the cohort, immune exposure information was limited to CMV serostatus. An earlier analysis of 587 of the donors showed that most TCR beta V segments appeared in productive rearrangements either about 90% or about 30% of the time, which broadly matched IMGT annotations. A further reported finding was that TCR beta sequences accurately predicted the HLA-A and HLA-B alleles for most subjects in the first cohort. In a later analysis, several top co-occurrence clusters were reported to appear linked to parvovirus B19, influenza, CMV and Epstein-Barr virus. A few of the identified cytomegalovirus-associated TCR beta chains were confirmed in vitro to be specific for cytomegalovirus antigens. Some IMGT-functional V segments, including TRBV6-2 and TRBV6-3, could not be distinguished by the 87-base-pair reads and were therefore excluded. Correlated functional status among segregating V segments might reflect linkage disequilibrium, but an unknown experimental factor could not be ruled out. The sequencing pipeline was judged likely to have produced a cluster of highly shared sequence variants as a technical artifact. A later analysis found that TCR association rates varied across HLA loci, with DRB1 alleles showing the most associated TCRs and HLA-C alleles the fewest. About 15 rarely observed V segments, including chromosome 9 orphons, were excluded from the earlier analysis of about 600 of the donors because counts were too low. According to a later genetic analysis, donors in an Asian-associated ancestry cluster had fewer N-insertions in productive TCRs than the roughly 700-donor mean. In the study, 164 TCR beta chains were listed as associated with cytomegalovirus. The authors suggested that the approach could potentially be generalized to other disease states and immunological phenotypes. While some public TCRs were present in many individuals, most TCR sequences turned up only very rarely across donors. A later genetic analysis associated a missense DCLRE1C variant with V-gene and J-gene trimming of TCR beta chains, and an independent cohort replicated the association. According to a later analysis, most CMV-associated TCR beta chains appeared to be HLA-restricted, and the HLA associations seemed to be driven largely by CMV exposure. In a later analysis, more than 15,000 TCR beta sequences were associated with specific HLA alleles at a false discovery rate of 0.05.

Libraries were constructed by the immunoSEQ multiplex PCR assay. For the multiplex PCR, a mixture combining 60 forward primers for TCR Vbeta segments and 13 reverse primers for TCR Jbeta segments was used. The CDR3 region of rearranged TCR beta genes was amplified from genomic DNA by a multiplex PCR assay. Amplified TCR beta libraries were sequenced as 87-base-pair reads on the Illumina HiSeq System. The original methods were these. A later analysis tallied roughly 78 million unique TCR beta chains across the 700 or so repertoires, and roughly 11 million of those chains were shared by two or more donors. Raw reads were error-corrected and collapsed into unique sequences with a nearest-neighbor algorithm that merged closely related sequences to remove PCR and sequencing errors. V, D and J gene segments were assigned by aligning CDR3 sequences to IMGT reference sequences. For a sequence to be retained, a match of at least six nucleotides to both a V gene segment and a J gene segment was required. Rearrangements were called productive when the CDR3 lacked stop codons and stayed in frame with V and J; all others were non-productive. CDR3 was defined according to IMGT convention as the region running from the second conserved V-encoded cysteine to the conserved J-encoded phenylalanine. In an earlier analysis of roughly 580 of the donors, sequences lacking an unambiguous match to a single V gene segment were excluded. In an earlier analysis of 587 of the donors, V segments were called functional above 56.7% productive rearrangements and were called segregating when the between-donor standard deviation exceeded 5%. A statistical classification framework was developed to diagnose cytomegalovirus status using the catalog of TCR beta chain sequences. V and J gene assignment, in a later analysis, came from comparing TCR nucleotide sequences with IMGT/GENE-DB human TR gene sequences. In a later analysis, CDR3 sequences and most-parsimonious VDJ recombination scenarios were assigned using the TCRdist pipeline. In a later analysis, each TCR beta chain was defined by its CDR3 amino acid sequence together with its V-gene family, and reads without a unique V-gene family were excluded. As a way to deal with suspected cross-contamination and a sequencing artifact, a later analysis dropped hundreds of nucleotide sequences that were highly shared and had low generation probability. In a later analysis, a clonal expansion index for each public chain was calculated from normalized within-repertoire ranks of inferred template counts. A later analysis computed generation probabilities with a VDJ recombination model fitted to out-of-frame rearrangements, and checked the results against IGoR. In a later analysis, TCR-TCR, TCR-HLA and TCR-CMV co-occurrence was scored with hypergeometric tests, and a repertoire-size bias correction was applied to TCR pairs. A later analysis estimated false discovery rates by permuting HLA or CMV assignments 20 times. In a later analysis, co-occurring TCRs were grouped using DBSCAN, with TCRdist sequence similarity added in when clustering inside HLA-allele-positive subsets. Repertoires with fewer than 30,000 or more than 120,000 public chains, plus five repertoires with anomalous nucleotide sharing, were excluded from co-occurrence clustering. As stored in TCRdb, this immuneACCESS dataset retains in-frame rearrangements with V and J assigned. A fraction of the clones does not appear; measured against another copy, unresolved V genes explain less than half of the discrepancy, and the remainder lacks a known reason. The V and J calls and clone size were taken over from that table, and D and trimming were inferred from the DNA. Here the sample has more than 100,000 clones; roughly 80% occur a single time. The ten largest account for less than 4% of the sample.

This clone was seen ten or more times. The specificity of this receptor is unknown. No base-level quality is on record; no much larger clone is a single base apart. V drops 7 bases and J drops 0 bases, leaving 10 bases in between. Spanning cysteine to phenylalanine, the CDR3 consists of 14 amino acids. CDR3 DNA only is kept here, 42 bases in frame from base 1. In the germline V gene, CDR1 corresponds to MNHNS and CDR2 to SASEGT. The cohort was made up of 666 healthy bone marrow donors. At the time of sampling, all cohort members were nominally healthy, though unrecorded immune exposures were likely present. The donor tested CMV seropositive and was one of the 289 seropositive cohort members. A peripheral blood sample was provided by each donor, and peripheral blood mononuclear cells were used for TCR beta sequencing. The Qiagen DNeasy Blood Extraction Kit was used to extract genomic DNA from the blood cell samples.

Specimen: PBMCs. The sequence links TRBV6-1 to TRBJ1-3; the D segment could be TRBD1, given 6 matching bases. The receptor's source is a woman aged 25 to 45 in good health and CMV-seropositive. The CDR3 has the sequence CASKTGGSGNTIYF. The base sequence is TGTGCCAGCAAGACAGGAGGCTCTGGAAACACCATATATTTT.